Each of the 14 T cell receptor beta chains below was sequenced from the same sample in a study of control samples from healthy donors and cancer patients. Using immunoSEQ multiplex PCR, the repertoire was profiled, and TCRdb retains in-frame clones only, with some absent. The table shows fewer than 200,000 clones, with about 92% occurring only once. Sequenced material: blood. The receptor set was obtained from a man aged 25-45 years in good health.

The V and J genes are TRBV28 and TRBJ1-2; D remains unclear. The V and J ends lost 5 bases and 7 bases respectively, with 11 bases between them. Germline V gene sequence: CDR1 MDHEN, CDR2 SYDVKM. CDR3 length equals 12 residues. CDR3 region: CASSLRWSGYTF. In nucleotides, the CDR3 is TGTGCCAGCAGTCTTAGATGGAGTGGCTACACCTTC.

The CDR3 DNA sequence: TGTGCCAGCTCACCAGGGACAGGGGGACATGGCTACACCTTC. Translation gives CASSPGTGGHGYTF. The rearrangement links TRBV18 to TRBJ1-2, with TRBD1 matching over 11 bases. The V segment lost 2 bases and the J segment 6 bases; nucleotides outside the gene matches: 2. This CDR3 is 14 amino acids long. CDR1 and CDR2 (germline): KGHSH, LQKENI.

J is TRBJ2-7 and V is TRBV27; 10 bases align to TRBD1. Losses at the gene ends were 6 bases for V and 3 bases for J; bases not matched to a gene: 11. This CDR3 has 16 residues. The germline V gene has CDR1 MNHEY and CDR2 SMNVEV (reference sequence). In DNA, the CDR3 is TGTGCCAGCAGGGGGAGAGGGACAGGGGCAAGCTACGAGCAGTACTTC. Translated, it gives CASRGRGTGASYEQYF.

The rearrangement joins TRBV21-1 to TRBJ1-3. TRBV21-1 is shown as a pseudogene. The CDR3 loop spans 16 amino acids. CDR3 amino acids: CASSKAGRVEGNTIYF. The CDR3 nucleotides are TGTGCCAGCAGCAAAGCCGGACGGGTTGAAGGAAACACCATATATTTT.

V is TRBV19 and J is TRBJ2-7, with 8 bases lining up with TRBD1. The ends lost 5 bases at V and 1 base at J; junction bases unmatched: 7. This CDR3 has 15 amino acids. In germline, CDR1 is LNHDA, CDR2 SQIVND (reference sequence). The CDR3 sequence is CASSARQGRSYEQYF. For the CDR3, the DNA is TGTGCCAGTAGTGCAAGACAGGGGAGGTCCTACGAGCAGTACTTC. Variable domain in full (rest from reference TRBV19 and TRBJ2-7): DGGITQSPKYLFRKEGQNVTLSCEQNLNHDAMYWYRQDPGQGLRLIYYSQIVNDFQKGDIAEGYSVSREKKESFPLTVTSAQKNPTAFYLCASSARQGRSYEQYFGPGTRLTVT.

This CDR3 reads CASSRRDSSDEQFF. The CDR3, as DNA: TGTGCCAGCAGTCGGAGGGACTCAAGTGATGAGCAGTTCTTC. J is TRBJ2-1 and V is TRBV6-5; D might be TRBD2 (6 bases). Germline V CDR1 and CDR2: MNHEY, SVGAGI. This CDR3 has 14 amino acids. Trimming removed 5 bases at V and 8 bases at J, with 16 bases between.

The gene calls are TRBV5-1 and TRBJ1-5; D gene uncertain. CDR3 length equals 15 residues. Trimming took off 0 bases at V and 4 bases at J, with 11 bases between the two ends. Germline V gene lookup returns CDR1 SGHRS and CDR2 YFSETQ. The CDR3 region has the DNA TGCGCCAGCAGCTTGGATGGCAGCCTTAATCAGCCCCAGCATTTT. Translated: CASSLDGSLNQPQHF.

The chain carries TRBV14 and TRBJ2-7, with 8 bases identical to TRBD2. Germline CDR1 and CDR2: SGHDN and FVKESK. Germline trimming cut 4 bases from V and 3 bases from J; bases unmatched to any gene: 5. This CDR3 spans 14 amino acids. CDR3 nucleotides: TGTGCCAGCAGCCCGGGAGGGTTTGGCTACGAGCAGTACTTC. It is translated as CASSPGGFGYEQYF. Using reference TRBV14 and TRBJ2-7 for the parts outside the CDR3, the full variable domain is EAGVTQFPSHSVIEKGQTVTLRCDPISGHDNLYWYRRVMGKEIKFLLHFVKESKQDESGMPNNRFLAERTGGTYSTLKVQPAELEDSGVYFCASSPGGFGYEQYFGPGTRLTVT.

This rearrangement joins TRBV7-9 to TRBJ1-6, with TRBD1 matching over 7 bases. The junction had 3 bases not matched to a gene; V was cut back by 1 base and J by 9 bases. The germline V gene has CDR1 SEHNR and CDR2 FQNEAQ (reference sequence). This CDR3 has 14 residues. CDR3 loop: CASSLGQGGSPLHF. For the CDR3, the DNA is TGTGCCAGCAGCTTAGGTCAGGGGGGTTCACCCCTCCACTTT. The whole variable domain, filled in from reference TRBV7-9 and TRBJ1-6, reads DTGVSQNPRHKITKRGQNVTFRCDPISEHNRLYWYRQTLGQGPEFLTYFQNEAQLEKSRLLSDRFSAERPKGSFSTLEIQRTEQGDSAMYLCASSLGQGGSPLHFGNGTRLTVT.

The rearrangement links TRBV11-2 to TRBJ1-2, with D unclear. This CDR3 has 16 amino acids. CDR1 is SGHAT and CDR2 is FQNNGV in the germline V gene. V dropped 2 bases and J dropped 3 bases, with 16 bases sitting between them. In DNA, the CDR3 is TGTGCCAGCAGCTTATTGTCGGGTCGGAGACACTATGGCTACACCTTC. This sequence encodes CASSLLSGRRHYGYTF.

This clone has a handful of counts. The CDR3, as DNA: TGCGCCAGCAGCTTGGCTCAGCCCGGAGAGACCCAGTACTTC. Translation: CASSLAQPGETQYF. V usage is TRBV5-1 and J usage is TRBJ2-5; D unresolved. The length of the CDR3 is 14 residues. CDR1 and CDR2 (germline): SGHRS, YFSETQ. V was cut by 0 bases and J by 4 bases, with 10 bases left in between.

The table lists this clone with a count of one. This chain links TRBV2 with TRBJ2-2, with TRBD2 matching 11 bases. This CDR3 is 15 amino acids long. Germline lookup yields CDR1 SNHLY and CDR2 FYNNEI. The V and J ends lost 7 bases and 5 bases, in that order; junction bases with no gene match: 6. As DNA, the CDR3 is TGTGCCAGCACCCTCACTAGCGGGAGTACCGGGGAGCTGTTTTTT. Protein sequence: CASTLTSGSTGELFF.

J is TRBJ2-3 and V is TRBV6-2 or TRBV6-3; TRBD2 agrees at 8 bases. After removal of 2 bases from V and 1 base from J, the junction contained 5 bases not matched to a gene. Germline CDR1 MNHEY, CDR2 SVGEGT. The CDR3 consists of 16 residues. In nucleotides, the CDR3 is TGTGCCAGCAGTTACGGAACTAGCGGTCGCACAGATACGCAGTATTTT. It specifies CASSYGTSGRTDTQYF.

The chain recombines TRBV30 with TRBJ1-1, with D possibly being TRBD1 (6 bases). V was pared by 4 bases and J by 5 bases, with 17 bases between. The CDR3 consists of 14 residues. Germline V CDR1 and CDR2: GTSNPN, SVGIG (reference sequence). CDR3 nucleotide sequence: TGTGCCTGGAACTCAGGCAAAGGGGGGACTGAAGCTTTCTTT. Its translation is CAWNSGKGGTEAFF.